Below, 17 T cell receptor beta chains from the same sample are listed, as sequenced in a study of blood T cell repertoires in COVID-19. TCRdb's table, derived via immunoSEQ multiplex PCR, lists solely in-frame clones and lacks some. Here the sample spans hundreds of thousands of clones, less than 85% being singletons. The sequencing sample was made of PBMCs or T cells enriched from blood (not recorded which). Receptors were obtained from a woman between 45 and 65 years old who had recovered from COVID-19.

The chain links TRBV19 to TRBJ1-1, with unresolved D. The germline CDR1 and CDR2 sequences are LNHDA and SQIVND (reference sequence). The CDR3 sequence is 14 residues long. The V end lost 1 base, the J end lost 5 bases, and 11 bases lay between the germline ends. The CDR3 spells CASSIGGGGTEAFF. In nucleotides, the CDR3 is TGTGCCAGTAGTATAGGGGGAGGTGGAACTGAAGCTTTCTTT. Supplemented by reference TRBV19 and TRBJ1-1, the full variable domain reads DGGITQSPKYLFRKEGQNVTLSCEQNLNHDAMYWYRQDPGQGLRLIYYSQIVNDFQKGDIAEGYSVSREKKESFPLTVTSAQKNPTAFYLCASSIGGGGTEAFFGQGTRLTVV.

The V call is TRBV11-2, the J call TRBJ2-1, with 9 bases aligning to TRBD2. V lost 8 bases, J lost 8 bases, and 13 bases stayed unmatched. This CDR3 has 15 residues. The germline gives CDR1 SGHAT, CDR2 FQNNGV. The CDR3 DNA is TGTGCCAGCGTGGACACGGGACTAGCTTCCCATGAGCAGTTCTTC. It translates to CASVDTGLASHEQFF.

The chain carries TRBV5-1 and TRBJ2-3; 12 nucleotides match TRBD2. V dropped 3 bases and J dropped 3; count of bases not matched to a gene: 2. This CDR3 spans 15 amino acids. Germline V gene sequence: CDR1 SGHRS, CDR2 YFSETQ. The CDR3 here is CASSSTSGGTDTQYF. The CDR3 region has the DNA TGCGCCAGCAGCTCGACTAGCGGGGGAACAGATACGCAGTATTTT.

This clone was seen only once. This chain connects TRBV7-6 to TRBJ2-5; 10 bases are a match to TRBD2. This CDR3 has 16 amino acids. The V gene's germline CDR1 is SGHVS and CDR2 FNYEAQ. Unmatched junction bases numbered 7, after V lost 2 bases and J lost 4 bases. The CDR3 coding sequence is TGTGCCAGCAGCTTACCCAGCGGGAGGGGTGGAGAGACCCAGTACTTC. Residues: CASSLPSGRGGETQYF.

This CDR3 is CASSVGANQPLYGYTF. The CDR3 nucleotides are TGTGCCAGCAGCGTAGGGGCAAATCAACCCCTCTATGGCTACACCTTC. This chain links TRBV9 with TRBJ1-2; no clear D. Germline CDR1 and CDR2: SGDLS and YYNGEE. This CDR3 has 16 amino acids. V lost 0 bases, J lost 4 bases, and 16 bases lay in between. The full variable domain, its missing parts supplied by reference TRBV9 and TRBJ1-2, is DSGVTQTPKHLITATGQRVTLRCSPRSGDLSVYWYQQSLDQGLQFLIQYYNGEERAKGNILERFSAQQFPDLHSELNLSSLELGDSALYFCASSVGANQPLYGYTFGSGTRLTVV.

This clone has only a few counts. This sequence joins TRBV3-1 (or the pseudogene TRBV3-2) and TRBJ1-1; D remains unclear. CDR3 length: 15 residues. The germline CDR1 and CDR2 sequences are LGHDT and YNNKEL (reference sequence). Trimming removed 2 bases at V and 1 base at J, with 11 bases between. The CDR3 is CASSQSGWGNTEAFF. CDR3 in DNA: TGTGCCAGCAGCCAAAGCGGTTGGGGGAACACTGAAGCTTTCTTT.

The chain combines TRBV19 with TRBJ1-5, with a tentative D call TRBD1 (6 bases). Trimming left V 5 bases short and J 0 bases short, with 11 bases between. The CDR3 runs to 15 residues. Germline CDR1 LNHDA, CDR2 SQIVND (reference sequence). CDR3 nucleotides: TGTGCCAGTAGTTCCGGACAGTATAGCAATCAGCCCCAGCATTTT. It codes for CASSSGQYSNQPQHF.

This sequence joins TRBV28 and TRBJ1-3; perhaps TRBD1 as D (6 bases). V lost 2 bases, J lost 2 bases, and 7 bases lay in between. CDR3 length equals 14 residues. Germline V gene sequence: CDR1 MDHEN, CDR2 SYDVKM. In DNA form, the CDR3 reads TGTGCCAGCAGTTTAAACAGGGCTGGAAACACCATATATTTT. It encodes CASSLNRAGNTIYF.

The CDR3 is CASSLVGTGVAGANVLTF. The CDR3, as DNA: TGCGCCAGCAGCTTGGTTGGGACAGGGGTAGCTGGGGCCAACGTCCTGACTTTC. The rearrangement uses TRBV5-1 and TRBJ2-6, with 10 bases matching TRBD1. The junction had 5 bases not matched to a gene; V was cut back by 0 bases and J by 2 bases. This CDR3 spans 18 amino acids. Germline CDR1 SGHRS, CDR2 YFSETQ.

CDR3 DNA: TGTGCCAGCAACGGGGGAGGAATTGGCTACACCTTC. Its protein product is CASNGGGIGYTF. The chain uses TRBV28 and TRBJ1-2; a possible D gene is TRBD1 (5 bases). The V gene's germline CDR1 is MDHEN and CDR2 SYDVKM. This CDR3 is 12 amino acids long. The germline V and J ends were trimmed by 7 bases and 7 bases, with 13 bases remaining between them.

V and J are TRBV5-1 and TRBJ1-5; TRBD1 is a possible D gene (6 bases). CDR1 is SGHRS and CDR2 is YFSETQ in the germline V gene. This CDR3 region has 15 residues. Between the trimmed V and J ends, which lost 4 bases and 0 bases, there was a span of 11 bases. In DNA form, the CDR3 reads TGCGCCAGCAGCGCAGGGGACGCTAGCAATCAGCCCCAGCATTTT. Protein product: CASSAGDASNQPQHF. Variable domain in full (rest from reference TRBV5-1 and TRBJ1-5): KAGVTQTPRYLIKTRGQQVTLSCSPISGHRSVSWYQQTPGQGLQFLFEYFSETQRNKGNFPGRFSGRQFSNSRSEMNVSTLELGDSALYLCASSAGDASNQPQHFGDGTRLSIL.

This clone has just a few counts. The chain has TRBV9 and TRBJ1-1; D unresolved. The length of the CDR3 is 13 residues. CDR1 and CDR2 (germline): SGDLS, YYNGEE. V shed 0 bases and J shed 5 bases, with 8 bases lying between them. Here the CDR3 DNA reads TGTGCCAGCAGCGTAGTATCGGAGACTGAAGCTTTCTTT. The encoded protein is CASSVVSETEAFF. The variable domain in full, completed from reference TRBV9 and TRBJ1-1, reads DSGVTQTPKHLITATGQRVTLRCSPRSGDLSVYWYQQSLDQGLQFLIQYYNGEERAKGNILERFSAQQFPDLHSELNLSSLELGDSALYFCASSVVSETEAFFGQGTRLTVV.

V is TRBV6-6 and J is TRBJ1-6, with a tentative D call TRBD1 (6 bases). The CDR3 is made up of 16 amino acids. V was clipped by 6 bases and J by 5 bases, with 17 bases between them. Germline loops: CDR1 MNHNY, CDR2 SVGAGI (reference sequence). The CDR3 bases are TGTGCCAGCAGCCCTACCCAGGGGACCAATAATTCACCCCTCCACTTT. This codes for CASSPTQGTNNSPLHF.

This clone was found once. This rearrangement joins TRBV28 to TRBJ1-2; D perhaps matches TRBD1 (6 bases). V was shortened by 6 bases and J by 7 bases, with 12 bases between the two germline ends. Germline CDR1 is MDHEN and CDR2 is SYDVKM. This CDR3 has 12 residues. CDR3 residues: CASSLRGFGYTF. The DNA of the CDR3 is TGTGCCAGCAGCCTCAGGGGATTTGGCTACACCTTC.

This rearrangement joins TRBV19 to TRBJ2-5; the match to TRBD2 covers 10 bases. Looked up from germline, CDR1 is LNHDA and CDR2 is SQIVND (reference sequence). The CDR3 loop spans 16 amino acids. Losses at the gene ends were 5 bases for V and 1 base for J; bases not matched to a gene: 7. CDR3 nucleotide sequence: TGTGCCAGTAGTCCCAACAAGCGGGGGGGCCAAGAGACCCAGTACTTC. Translated: CASSPNKRGGQETQYF.

In this sample, this clone turned up once. J is TRBJ2-4 and V is TRBV3-1 (or the pseudogene TRBV3-2), with a weak D call TRBD2 (6 bases). The CDR3 has 16 amino acids. V dropped 11 bases and J dropped 1 base, with 21 bases sitting between them. Per germline, CDR1 LGHDT and CDR2 YNNKEL (reference sequence). The CDR3 DNA sequence: TGTGCCTCCTCGATGACCGGGAGCTCGGCCAAAAACATTCAGTACTTC. This translates into CASSMTGSSAKNIQYF.

The chain recombines TRBV2 with TRBJ1-2; maybe TRBD1 (5 bases). Germline values: CDR1 SNHLY, CDR2 FYNNEI. Between the trimmed V and J ends, which lost 4 bases and 5 bases, there was a span of 14 bases. The length of the CDR3 is 14 residues. The CDR3 region has the DNA TGTGCCAGCAGTGCTAGGGGTGGGCAATATGGCTACACCTTC. Its translation: CASSARGGQYGYTF.